Shown below are 2 T cell receptor beta chains from a single sample sequenced in a study of cytomegalovirus exposure and HLA in healthy donors. Assay used: immunoSEQ multiplex PCR; TCRdb lists only in-frame clones, some missing. In the table there are roughly 330,000 clones, around 87% of which are singletons. The sequenced material came from PBMCs. The source is a woman under 40 in good health and CMV-seropositive.

V gene TRBV5-4 combines with J gene TRBJ1-4; no firm D call. Germline V gene sequence: CDR1 SGHNT, CDR2 YYREEE (reference sequence). Trimming cost V 0 bases and J 8 bases, with 8 bases left between them. The CDR3 extends over 13 amino acids. CDR3 region: CASSLGAGEKLFF. The CDR3 DNA sequence: TGTGCCAGCAGCTTGGGGGCAGGAGAAAAACTGTTTTTT.

DNA of the CDR3: TGCGCCAGCAGCTGGGGGGCCCGCCCAGGGTCCGGGGGCAATGAGCAGTTCTTC. It specifies CASSWGARPGSGGNEQFF. V gene TRBV5-1 combines with J gene TRBJ2-1; D possibly matches TRBD1 or TRBD2 (6 bases each). Germline V gene sequence: CDR1 SGHRS, CDR2 YFSETQ. V lost 3 bases and J lost 6, with 25 bases in between. This CDR3 spans 18 amino acids.